This passage covers 24 T cell receptor beta chains from one sample sequenced in a study of T cell responses to AZD1222 COVID-19 vaccine. Data came from immunoSEQ multiplex PCR; TCRdb stores just in-frame clones and leaves some out. The table shows 150,000 to 200,000 clones, with approximately 90% occurring only once. The sequencing here drew on peripheral blood, taken on day 0 of AZD1222 vaccination. Receptor source: an adult in good health.

The chain joins TRBV6-1 to TRBJ1-2; the D is unclear. V lost 2 bases, J lost 3 bases, and 10 bases lay in between. The germline CDR1 and CDR2 sequences are MNHNS and SASEGT. There are 14 residues in the CDR3. CDR3 loop: CASSELPDDYGYTF. CDR3 DNA: TGTGCCAGCAGTGAACTTCCAGATGACTATGGCTACACCTTC.

In this sample, this clone turned up once. V gene TRBV5-1 combines with J gene TRBJ2-3; unclear D gene. Trimming took 0 bases from V and 2 from J, leaving 10 bases between them. CDR1 and CDR2 (germline): SGHRS, YFSETQ. The CDR3 spans 15 residues. CDR3 coding DNA: TGCGCCAGCAGCTTGGTCAACACTCCCACAGATACGCAGTATTTT. It translates to CASSLVNTPTDTQYF. Looking up the rest from reference TRBV5-1 and TRBJ2-3 gives the full variable domain: KAGVTQTPRYLIKTRGQQVTLSCSPISGHRSVSWYQQTPGQGLQFLFEYFSETQRNKGNFPGRFSGRQFSNSRSEMNVSTLELGDSALYLCASSLVNTPTDTQYFGPGTRLTVL.

This chain links TRBV6-5 with TRBJ1-6, with D tentatively TRBD1 (6 bases). The germline CDR1 and CDR2 sequences are MNHEY and SVGAGI. CDR3 length equals 15 residues. V was cut by 2 bases and J by 9 bases, with 14 bases left in between. The DNA of the CDR3 is TGTGCCAGCAGTTACGTGGACAGTAGGGGTTCACCCCTCCACTTT. Amino acids: CASSYVDSRGSPLHF.

The chain combines TRBV3-1 (or the pseudogene TRBV3-2) with TRBJ2-1; no reliable D call. V was cut by 3 bases and J by 8 bases, with 11 bases left in between. This CDR3 is built from 13 residues. Germline CDR1 LGHDT, CDR2 YNNKEL (reference sequence). The CDR3 reads CASSHDGADEQFF. CDR3 bases: TGTGCCAGCAGCCACGACGGTGCTGATGAGCAGTTCTTC.

The V and J genes are TRBV30 and TRBJ1-2; tentatively, D is TRBD1 (6 bases). This CDR3 region has 14 residues. V lost 4 bases, J lost 4 bases, and 16 bases lay in between. CDR1 and CDR2 from the germline V gene are GTSNPN and SVGIG (reference sequence). CDR3 nucleotides: TGTGCCTGGATAAGGACAGCAACCGTCTATGGCTACACCTTC. As protein: CAWIRTATVYGYTF.

This chain joins TRBV9 and TRBJ1-1; D gene unclear. The CDR3 length is 12 residues. Trimming removed 3 bases at V and 6 bases at J, with 9 bases between. Per germline, CDR1 SGDLS and CDR2 YYNGEE. CDR3 bases: TGTGCCAGCAGCGACCCGGAGCCTGAAGCTTTCTTT. Amino acids: CASSDPEPEAFF.

V is TRBV4-1 and J is TRBJ1-4; D perhaps matches TRBD1 (6 bases). V was clipped by 0 bases and J by 6 bases, with 11 bases between them. Germline CDR1 MGHRA, CDR2 YSYEKL. There are 15 residues in the CDR3. The chain's CDR3 is CASSQEVGGHEKLFF. The CDR3 nucleotides are TGCGCCAGCAGCCAAGAGGTAGGGGGTCATGAAAAACTGTTTTTT.

The rearrangement uses TRBV24-1 and TRBJ1-2; TRBD1 matches 9 bases. The CDR3 spans 16 residues. Germline CDR1 reads KGHDR; CDR2 reads SFDVKD. J was trimmed by 6 bases and V by 5 bases; bases with no gene match: 12. The CDR3 nucleotides read TGTGCCACCAGTGGTGGGGACAGGGCGCTCGGGGATGGCTACACCTTC. It specifies CATSGGDRALGDGYTF.

V gene TRBV7-8 combines with J gene TRBJ2-7; 7 nucleotides agree with TRBD1. There are 16 residues in the CDR3. The V gene end was trimmed by 2 bases and the J gene end by 0 bases; junction bases not matched to a gene: 7. Germline CDR1 and CDR2: SGHVS and FQNEAQ. CDR3 in DNA: TGTGCCAGCAGCTTACTGGGACAGCTGTTCTCCTACGAGCAGTACTTC. As protein: CASSLLGQLFSYEQYF.

This clone was found once. V gene TRBV7-9 combines with J gene TRBJ1-2; D call uncertain. CDR1 SEHNR and CDR2 FQNEAQ come from the germline V gene (reference sequence). Trimming stripped 1 base from V and 4 bases from J, with 10 bases between. The CDR3 extends over 14 amino acids. The CDR3 nucleotides are TGTGCCAGCAGCTTAGACCCTGTTTCCTATGGCTACACCTTC. It yields the protein CASSLDPVSYGYTF.

The rearrangement uses TRBV6-5 and TRBJ1-1; 8 nucleotides align to TRBD1. The CDR3 covers 11 residues. The trim removed 6 bases at V and 9 bases at J, leaving 3 bases unmatched. In germline, CDR1 is MNHEY, CDR2 SVGAGI. This CDR3 reads CASRDRAKAFF. CDR3 DNA: TGTGCCAGCAGGGACAGGGCTAAAGCTTTCTTT.

The chain carries TRBV11-3 and TRBJ1-1; D not resolved. V was trimmed by 1 base and J by 1 base, leaving 10 bases between them. Germline loops: CDR1 SGHNT, CDR2 YENEEA. The CDR3 runs 15 residues. For the CDR3, the DNA is TGTGCCAGCAGCTTAGTCTGGCAGACGAACACTGAAGCTTTCTTT. Translated: CASSLVWQTNTEAFF. The variable domain in full, completed from reference TRBV11-3 and TRBJ1-1, reads EAGVVQSPRYKIIEKKQPVAFWCNPISGHNTLYWYLQNLGQGPELLIRYENEEAVDDSQLPKDRFSAERLKGVDSTLKIQPAELGDSAVYLCASSLVWQTNTEAFFGQGTRLTVV.

The sample holds one count of this clone. V is TRBV7-2 and J is TRBJ1-3; unclear D gene. This CDR3 is 15 amino acids long. The germline V and J ends were trimmed by 0 bases and 4 bases, with 10 bases remaining between them. The V gene's germline CDR1 is SGHTA and CDR2 FQGNSA. The DNA for the CDR3 is TGTGCCAGCAGCTTAGCGAGGGCAGCGGGAAACACCATATATTTT. Its protein product is CASSLARAAGNTIYF.

The chain has TRBV5-4 and TRBJ2-2; no definite D call. The CDR3 is 13 residues long. Trimming shortened V by 5 bases and J by 4 bases, and 9 bases separated the two germline ends. Germline CDR1 and CDR2: SGHNT and YYREEE (reference sequence). CDR3 protein: CASRFGGTGELFF. The CDR3 nucleotides read TGTGCCAGCAGGTTCGGCGGCACCGGGGAGCTGTTTTTT.

V and J are TRBV4-2 and TRBJ1-2; the match to TRBD1 covers 8 bases. The germline CDR1 and CDR2 sequences are LGHNA and YNFKEQ. CDR3 length: 13 amino acids. The V and J ends lost 5 bases and 7 bases, in that order; junction bases with no gene match: 6. Here the CDR3 DNA reads TGTGCCAGCAGCAAACAGGGGGTGAGTGGCTACACCTTC. It specifies CASSKQGVSGYTF.

The genes are TRBV25-1 and TRBJ1-2, with no clear D. The CDR3 has 14 amino acids. Trimming took off 6 bases at V and 4 bases at J, with 15 bases between the two ends. The germline CDR1 and CDR2 sequences are MGHDK and SYGVNS. The CDR3 DNA reads TGTGCCAGCAGCCCCGGGGAGGTGGGCTATGGCTACACCTTC. Protein: CASSPGEVGYGYTF.

The chain is built from TRBV2 and TRBJ2-5; TRBD1 matches at 12 bases. In germline, CDR1 is SNHLY, CDR2 FYNNEI. The V segment lost 5 bases and the J segment 1 base; nucleotides outside the gene matches: 2. This CDR3 comprises 15 residues. CDR3 bases: TGTGCCAGCAGTAGGGACAGGGGGCTCCAAGAGACCCAGTACTTC. Its protein product is CASSRDRGLQETQYF.

There are a few counts of this clone. The chain has TRBV5-6 and TRBJ1-1, with D possibly being TRBD1 (5 bases). This CDR3 is 12 amino acids long. Between the trimmed V and J ends, which lost 1 base and 7 bases, there was a span of 8 bases. CDR1 SGHDT and CDR2 YYEEEE come from the germline V gene. DNA for the CDR3: TGTGCCAGCAGCTTGAGGGGTAATGAAGCTTTCTTT. This encodes CASSLRGNEAFF.

The rearrangement uses TRBV19 and TRBJ2-7, with 7 bases lining up with TRBD1. This CDR3 is 14 amino acids long. Germline V gene data show CDR1 as LNHDA and CDR2 as SQIVND (reference sequence). With 4 bases clipped from V and 0 bases from J, the junction kept 3 bases outside the gene matches. In DNA form, the CDR3 reads TGTGCCAGTAGTACGACAGGGCTCTCCTACGAGCAGTACTTC. Its protein is CASSTTGLSYEQYF.

This chain joins TRBV28 and TRBJ1-1, with a weak D call TRBD1 (6 bases). The V gene's germline CDR1 is MDHEN and CDR2 SYDVKM. Deletions cut 7 bases from V and 0 bases from J, with 12 bases between. The CDR3 is 14 residues long. CDR3 loop: CASNQGPLNTEAFF. For the CDR3, the DNA is TGTGCCAGCAACCAGGGGCCGTTGAACACTGAAGCTTTCTTT.

V usage is TRBV11-3 and J usage is TRBJ1-2; tentative D call: TRBD1 (6 bases). Looked up from germline, CDR1 is SGHNT and CDR2 is YENEEA. V dropped 4 bases and J dropped 5 bases, with 11 bases sitting between them. The CDR3 consists of 13 residues. The DNA for the CDR3 is TGTGCCAGCAGCTCCCTCGGACAGTATGGCTACACCTTC. Its translation: CASSSLGQYGYTF.

This rearrangement joins TRBV4-1 to TRBJ1-1; maybe TRBD1 (5 bases). The germline V gene encodes CDR1 MGHRA and CDR2 YSYEKL. Deletions cut 2 bases from V and 3 bases from J, with 10 bases between. CDR3 length equals 14 residues. CDR3 residues: CASSQFPGYTEAFF. For the CDR3, the DNA is TGCGCCAGCAGCCAATTCCCAGGGTACACTGAAGCTTTCTTT.

This sequence joins TRBV5-1 and TRBJ1-4; no clear D. The germline CDR1 and CDR2 sequences are SGHRS and YFSETQ. This CDR3 region has 15 residues. V was pared by 2 bases and J by 2 bases, with 10 bases between. The CDR3 sequence is CASSFLGSTNEKLFF. In DNA form, the CDR3 reads TGCGCCAGCAGCTTTTTGGGCAGCACTAATGAAAAACTGTTTTTT.

This CDR3 reads CASSSLAGGSYEQYF. In DNA, the CDR3 is TGTGCCAGCAGTTCCTTAGCGGGGGGCTCCTACGAGCAGTACTTC. V usage is TRBV6-5 and J usage is TRBJ2-7, with 10 bases lining up with TRBD2. The CDR3 is 15 residues long. Germline CDR1 MNHEY, CDR2 SVGAGI. J gave up 0 bases and V 4 bases, and 3 bases lay outside the gene matches.